These T cell receptor beta chains were read from a single sample in a study of shared clonotypes between healthy human individuals. The method was immunoSEQ multiplex PCR; TCRdb's version includes in-frame clones alone and lacks a portion of them. The sample comprises 400,000 to 600,000 clones, about 75% of which are singletons, and under 15% rests with the top ten. The sequenced material came from PBMCs. The receptors originated from a woman aged 35 to 49 in good health. Some clones in this sample may be carry-over from other donors' samples. CDR3s include the opening cysteine and the closing phenylalanine or tryptophan. D genes are given only for firm matches. Clone size is shown for a subset of rows, as once, few, many or a class of expanded clone.

-	TRBV5-4	-	TRBJ2-7	14	TGTGCCAGCAGCTTGGGAACAGCCTCCTACGAGCAGTACTTC	CASSLGTASYEQYF
few	TRBV7-6	-	TRBJ2-5	12	TGTGCCAGCAGCCCAATCTCGGAGACCCAGTACTTC	CASSPISETQYF
-	TRBV19	-	TRBJ2-3	15	TGTGCCAGTAGTCCCGACCTGGATGGGGTTGATACGCAGTATTTT	CASSPDLDGVDTQYF
-	TRBV7-3	TRBD1	TRBJ2-3	14	TGTGCCAGCAGCTTGGACAGGTCCACAGATACGCAGTATTTT	CASSLDRSTDTQYF
-	TRBV18	TRBD1	TRBJ1-4	16	TGTGCCAGCTCATCTTCGACAGGGCCAAACAATGAAAAACTGTTTTTT	CASSSSTGPNNEKLFF
many	TRBV5-4	TRBD1	TRBJ2-7	15	TGTGCCAGCAGCTCGAGGACAGGGGAGACCTACGAGCAGTACTTC	CASSSRTGETYEQYF
few	TRBV25-1	-	TRBJ1-1	14	TGTGCCAGCAGTGAAGGGGATCGGAAGACTGAAGCTTTCTTT	CASSEGDRKTEAFF
-	TRBV2	TRBD1	TRBJ1-4	15	TGTGCCAGCAGTGAACAGGGGGCGCCGAATGAAAAACTGTTTTTT	CASSEQGAPNEKLFF
-	TRBV5-4	-	TRBJ2-7	13	TGTGCCAGCAGCTTGGGCCCAAACTACGAGCAGTACTTC	CASSLGPNYEQYF
-	TRBV18	TRBD2	TRBJ2-7	16	TGTGCCAGCTCACGAGCCGGGACTAGCGGGAGGTACGAGCAGTACTTC	CASSRAGTSGRYEQYF
-	TRBV2	-	TRBJ2-7	12	TGTGCCAGCACCCGGCTCACTTACGAGCAGTACTTC	CASTRLTYEQYF
many	TRBV5-5	-	TRBJ2-2	16	TGTGCCAGCAGCTTGGGGCCCCGGGTGAACACCGGGGAGCTGTTTTTT	CASSLGPRVNTGELFF
-	TRBV7-9	-	TRBJ1-2	14	TGTGCCAGCAGCTTGGAGGGATTAAACTATGGCTACACCTTC	CASSLEGLNYGYTF
few	TRBV7-6	TRBD2	TRBJ2-1	20	TGTGCCAGCAGCTTCCCTACTGGACTAGCACCCTCACCCGGGTACAATGAGCAGTTCTTC	CASSFPTGLAPSPGYNEQFF
-	TRBV15	-	TRBJ1-1	15	TGTGCCACCAGCAGAGATCTGAGGGTCGGAACTGAAGCTTTCTTT	CATSRDLRVGTEAFF
-	TRBV11-2	-	TRBJ2-4	14	TGTGCCAGCAGGGGGCTAGTAGCCAAAAACATTCAGTACTTC	CASRGLVAKNIQYF
few	TRBV7-3	TRBD2	TRBJ2-1	15	TGTGCCAGCAGTTACAGGCGGGAGGTTCCCAATGAGCAGTTCTTC	CASSYRREVPNEQFF
-	TRBV30	-	TRBJ2-2	14	TGTGCCTGGAGCAAAGGGGGGGATACCGGGGAGCTGTTTTTT	CAWSKGGDTGELFF
-	TRBV5-1	TRBD2	TRBJ2-7	14	TGCGCCAGCAGCCTGGGACTAGAGCTCGACGAGCAGTACTTC	CASSLGLELDEQYF
few	TRBV5-1	-	TRBJ1-1	14	TGCGCCAGCAGCTTGGTGGGAGGGAACAACGAAGCTTTCTTT	CASSLVGGNNEAFF
-	TRBV28	-	TRBJ2-7	16	TGTGCCAGCAGTTTAGTCGGACGTTCAAAAATCTACGAGCAGTACTTC	CASSLVGRSKIYEQYF
-	TRBV28	TRBD1	TRBJ2-7	13	TGTGCCAGCAGTTTACAGGGGGCGGGGGAGCAGTACTTC	CASSLQGAGEQYF
-	TRBV29-1	TRBD1	TRBJ1-2	13	TGCAGCGTTGGAACGGGACAGGGCTATGGCTACACCTTC	CSVGTGQGYGYTF
-	TRBV5-1	TRBD1	TRBJ2-1	14	TGCGCCAGCAGCTGGCGGGACAGGAACAATGAGCAGTTCTTC	CASSWRDRNNEQFF
-	TRBV7-6	-	TRBJ2-1	20	TGTGCCAGCAGCCCCGGCCGGGTTGGTGGGAGGAAGTTTGGGTGGAATGAGCAGTTCTTC	CASSPGRVGGRKFGWNEQFF
-	TRBV4-2	-	TRBJ1-1	17	TGTGCCAGCAGCCAAGATTTGGGGGTGGACGGGGACACTGAAGCTTTCTTT	CASSQDLGVDGDTEAFF
-	TRBV11-2	-	TRBJ2-1	17	TGTGCCAGCAGCCCACCCAACTCCGGGACACTTTACAATGAGCAGTTCTTC	CASSPPNSGTLYNEQFF
-	TRBV4-2	-	TRBJ2-2	13	TGTGCCAGCAGCCAATTGATCACCGGGGAGCTGTTTTTT	CASSQLITGELFF
-	TRBV14	-	TRBJ2-3	16	TGTGCCAGCAGCCAAAACAGGGTCCGTAGCACAGATACGCAGTATTTT	CASSQNRVRSTDTQYF
-	TRBV4-1	TRBD1	TRBJ2-1	15	TGCGCCAGCAGCCAGGGGACAGGGGGAAACAATGAGCAGTTCTTC	CASSQGTGGNNEQFF
-	TRBV11-3	-	TRBJ1-2	16	TGTGCCAGCAGCTCCCGCATGGGGGGGCGCGACTATGGCTACACCTTC	CASSSRMGGRDYGYTF
-	TRBV18	-	TRBJ2-2	14	TGTGCCAGCTCTATGGGACCGAACACCGGGGAGCTGTTTTTT	CASSMGPNTGELFF